The T cell receptor beta chain under discussion was sequenced for a study of blood T cell repertoires in COVID-19. Whole-study context: The analysed material was cDNA or gDNA that came from T cells, B-cell-depleted T cells, or PBMCs.

The recovered donors of Cohort 3 showed two negative PCRs, clearance, or symptom resolution. Authors' processing steps: Estimates of nucleated cell counts were drawn from the amplification of reference gene primers. Assay used: immunoSEQ multiplex PCR; TCRdb lists only in-frame clones, some missing. The V and J calls and clone size are taken from that table; D and trimming were inferred from the DNA. The repertoire holds 170,000 or so clones, with approximately 85% as singletons. This CDR3 is built from 16 residues. CDR1 and CDR2 (germline): KGHSH, LQKENI. Trimming took 6 bases from V and 4 from J, leaving 19 bases between them.

V gene TRBV18 combines with J gene TRBJ1-5; no reliable D call. Sequences were obtained from PBMCs or T cells enriched from blood (not recorded which). This clonotype was obtained from a man aged 40-49 years who had recovered from COVID-19. DNA for the CDR3: TGTGCCAGCTCTCCCACACCCATGTCGGGTAATCAGCCCCAGCATTTT. Translated: CASSPTPMSGNQPQHF.